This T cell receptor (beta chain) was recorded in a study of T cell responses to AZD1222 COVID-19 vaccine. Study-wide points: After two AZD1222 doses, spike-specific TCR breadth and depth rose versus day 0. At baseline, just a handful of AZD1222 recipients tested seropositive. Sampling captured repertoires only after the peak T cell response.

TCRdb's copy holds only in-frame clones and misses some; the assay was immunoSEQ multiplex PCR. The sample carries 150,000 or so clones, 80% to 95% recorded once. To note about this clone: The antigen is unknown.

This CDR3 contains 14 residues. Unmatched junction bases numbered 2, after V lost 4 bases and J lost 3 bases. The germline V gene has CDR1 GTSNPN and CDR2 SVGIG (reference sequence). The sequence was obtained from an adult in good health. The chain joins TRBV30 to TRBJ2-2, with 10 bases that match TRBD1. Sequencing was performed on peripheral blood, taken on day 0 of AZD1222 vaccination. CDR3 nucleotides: TGTGCCTGGAAAGGACAGGGGGACACCGGGGAGCTGTTTTTT. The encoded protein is CAWKGQGDTGELFF.